Shown below are 2 T cell receptor beta chains from a single sample sequenced in a study of T cell responses to AZD1222 COVID-19 vaccine. The data were produced by immunoSEQ multiplex PCR, yet TCRdb's version contains in-frame clones alone and is incomplete. The repertoire includes 140,000 to 150,000 clones, roughly 90% of them detected once, and more than 1.5% sits in the top ten. Source: peripheral blood, taken 28 days after the second AZD1222 dose. Receptors were obtained from an adult who received the AZD1222 COVID-19 vaccine.

The J gene is TRBJ1-5, the V gene TRBV19; D unresolved. Trimming removed 6 bases at V and 0 bases at J, with 6 bases between. The CDR3 covers 13 residues. CDR1 is LNHDA, CDR2 SQIVND, per germline (reference sequence). The DNA of the CDR3 is TGTGCCAGTAGCCTTAATAGCAATCAGCCCCAGCATTTT. It codes for CASSLNSNQPQHF.

The V call is TRBV6-5, the J call TRBJ1-1; 9 positions match TRBD1. The germline V gene has CDR1 MNHEY and CDR2 SVGAGI. The CDR3 runs 14 residues. With 3 bases clipped from V and 3 bases from J, the junction kept 2 bases outside the gene matches. CDR3 nucleotide sequence: TGTGCCAGCAGTTATCGACAGGGGGACACTGAAGCTTTCTTT. It yields the protein CASSYRQGDTEAFF.